One sample yielded the 32 T cell receptor beta chains listed below, sequenced in a study of shared clonotypes between healthy human individuals. Libraries were prepared by immunoSEQ multiplex PCR; TCRdb keeps only in-frame clonotypes and omits some of them. The data contain about 2.1 million clones, 90% to 95% of them singletons. Selected positively for CCR7 and CD45RO-negative, naive CD8 cells excluded terminally differentiated effector memory CD45RA+ cells. Input material: naive CD8+ T cells from PBMCs. The receptors were sampled from a man between 18 and 35 years old in good health. Some clones in this sample may be carry-over from other donors' samples.

The chain uses TRBV5-6 and TRBJ2-7; D may match TRBD1 or TRBD2 (5 bases each). The CDR3 consists of 14 residues. Per germline, CDR1 SGHDT and CDR2 YYEEEE. Trimming left V 4 bases short and J 3 bases short, with 14 bases between. CDR3 bases: TGTGCCAGCAGCCAGGGAGTTACCGGCTACGAGCAGTACTTC. Protein: CASSQGVTGYEQYF.

This sequence joins TRBV9 and TRBJ2-2; TRBD1 or TRBD2 may be the D gene (5 bases each). V gave up 4 bases and J gave up 3 bases, with 28 bases separating them. This CDR3 region has 20 residues. CDR1 is SGDLS, CDR2 YYNGEE, per germline. The CDR3 loop reads CASSIRSPDSSEGHTGELFF. CDR3 DNA: TGTGCCAGCAGCATACGAAGCCCAGACAGCTCCGAGGGCCACACCGGGGAGCTGTTTTTT.

Details on this clone: Other DNA sequences within the sample encode an identical CDR3. The J gene is TRBJ1-5, the V gene TRBV27; D is unresolved. V was pared by 3 bases and J by 3 bases, with 6 bases between. This CDR3 has 13 amino acids. Per the germline V gene, CDR1 is MNHEY and CDR2 is SMNVEV (reference sequence). The CDR3 sequence is CASSFGDNQPQHF. The DNA of the CDR3 is TGTGCCAGCAGTTTTGGTGACAATCAGCCCCAGCATTTT.

The chain couples TRBV5-6 to TRBJ2-5; possible D gene TRBD2, 5 bases. Germline CDR1 and CDR2: SGHDT and YYEEEE. Between the trimmed V and J ends, which lost 0 bases and 5 bases, there was a span of 11 bases. This CDR3 spans 14 amino acids. In DNA form, the CDR3 reads TGTGCCAGCAGCTTGGGAGGGTACCCGGAGACCCAGTACTTC. Translated, it gives CASSLGGYPETQYF.

The chain carries TRBV6-5 and TRBJ2-1, with 9 bases that match TRBD1. This CDR3 is 13 amino acids long. Trimming cost V 8 bases and J 2 bases; bases outside gene matches: 1. Germline CDR1 and CDR2: MNHEY and SVGAGI. As DNA, the CDR3 is TGTGCCAGCGGGACAGGGACCTACAATGAGCAGTTCTTC. Translated, it gives CASGTGTYNEQFF.

V and J are TRBV6-5 and TRBJ2-7; D is uncertain. Between the trimmed V and J ends, which lost 4 bases and 3 bases, there was a span of 10 bases. Germline CDR1 and CDR2: MNHEY and SVGAGI. There are 13 residues in the CDR3. The CDR3 loop reads CASSFWEGYEQYF. In DNA, the CDR3 is TGTGCCAGCAGTTTCTGGGAAGGCTACGAGCAGTACTTC.

The chain uses TRBV7-9 and TRBJ2-4, with TRBD2 matching 9 bases. Germline CDR1 SEHNR, CDR2 FQNEAQ (reference sequence). This CDR3 has 16 amino acids. The V and J ends lost 3 bases and 8 bases, in that order; junction bases with no gene match: 11. In nucleotides, the CDR3 is TGTGCCAGCAGCTTTACCATAGCGGGAGTCGGGGACATTCAGTACTTC. Protein: CASSFTIAGVGDIQYF.

V gene TRBV19 combines with J gene TRBJ1-5; TRBD1 might be the D (6 bases). The germline V gene has CDR1 LNHDA and CDR2 SQIVND (reference sequence). V shed 10 bases and J shed 2 bases, with 12 bases lying between them. CDR3 length: 13 residues. CDR3 residues: CATWGQGNQPQHF. The DNA for the CDR3 is TGTGCCACATGGGGGCAGGGCAATCAGCCCCAGCATTTT.

This clone was recorded only once. J is TRBJ2-1 and V is TRBV4-1; D gene unclear. CDR3 length: 17 amino acids. The V end lost 4 bases, the J end lost 2 bases, and 18 bases lay between the germline ends. CDR1 is MGHRA and CDR2 is YSYEKL in the germline V gene. CDR3 DNA: TGCGCCAGCAGCCTTGAAGAACCAGGAATCACCTACAATGAGCAGTTCTTC. Translating gives CASSLEEPGITYNEQFF.

The chain couples TRBV27 to TRBJ2-7; 9 positions match TRBD1. The V gene end was trimmed by 1 base and the J gene end by 3 bases; junction bases not matched to a gene: 4. CDR1 is MNHEY, CDR2 SMNVEV, per germline (reference sequence). The CDR3 length is 15 residues. The CDR3 region is CASSLFGTGYYEQYF. The CDR3 nucleotides read TGTGCCAGCAGTTTATTCGGGACAGGGTACTACGAGCAGTACTTC.

The chain recombines TRBV7-8 with TRBJ2-1; perhaps TRBD1 as D (6 bases). Trimming left V 0 bases short and J 6 bases short, with 12 bases between. The CDR3 length is 15 residues. Germline CDR1 is SGHVS and CDR2 is FQNEAQ. This CDR3 reads CASSLAGGALNEQFF. CDR3 sequence (DNA): TGTGCCAGCAGCTTAGCAGGGGGAGCCCTCAATGAGCAGTTCTTC.

This clone showed up just once. J is TRBJ2-1 and V is TRBV9, with D possibly matching TRBD1 (6 bases). V gave up 6 bases and J gave up 4 bases, with 17 bases separating them. The germline V gene encodes CDR1 SGDLS and CDR2 YYNGEE. The CDR3 runs 15 residues. CDR3 sequence (DNA): TGTGCCAGCACCGCCGCGAGGGGACATTACAATGAGCAGTTCTTC. This sequence encodes CASTAARGHYNEQFF.

The chain uses TRBV7-9 and TRBJ2-1; the match to TRBD2 covers 10 bases. The CDR3 loop spans 18 amino acids. Germline V gene lookup returns CDR1 SEHNR and CDR2 FQNEAQ (reference sequence). V shed 5 bases, J shed 6 bases, and the junction held 16 bases outside the gene matches. Here the CDR3 reads CASSPWPLASGRSNEQFF. The DNA of the CDR3 is TGTGCCAGCAGCCCCTGGCCCCTGGCTAGCGGGAGAAGCAATGAGCAGTTCTTC.

This clone was seen once. The CDR3 sequence is CASSLGLAGETQYF. For the CDR3, the DNA is TGTGCCAGCAGTCTCGGACTAGCGGGGGAGACCCAGTACTTC. The rearrangement joins TRBV28 to TRBJ2-5, with 12 bases matching TRBD2. V shed 5 bases, J shed 5 bases, and the junction held 3 bases outside the gene matches. The germline V gene encodes CDR1 MDHEN and CDR2 SYDVKM. CDR3 size: 14 residues.

On this clone: Other DNA sequences from this sample encode an identical CDR3 as well. In DNA, the CDR3 is TGTGCCAGCAGCTTAGTCCTACGGTCCTCTGGAAACACCATATATTTT. It encodes CASSLVLRSSGNTIYF. This chain uses TRBV11-2 with TRBJ1-3; D is unresolved. CDR1 SGHAT and CDR2 FQNNGV come from the germline V gene. V lost 1 base to trimming and J lost 0 bases, with 10 bases between them. The CDR3 is 16 amino acids.

The V and J genes are TRBV28 and TRBJ2-1; no firm D call. Germline V gene data show CDR1 as MDHEN and CDR2 as SYDVKM. Trimming pared 11 bases from V and 0 bases from J, leaving 8 bases between. The CDR3 is made up of 12 amino acids. The CDR3 reads CASLHSYNEQFF. In DNA form, the CDR3 reads TGTGCCTCCCTTCACTCCTACAATGAGCAGTTCTTC.

The chain uses TRBV6-5 and TRBJ2-5; a weak D match, TRBD2 (6 bases). This CDR3 has 15 residues. Germline V gives CDR1 MNHEY, CDR2 SVGAGI. With 0 bases removed from V and 3 bases from J, the gap between germline ends came to 11 bases. Here the CDR3 DNA reads TGTGCCAGCAGTTACTCTAATACGGGAGAAGAGACCCAGTACTTC. It is translated as CASSYSNTGEETQYF.

This clone appeared a single time. The chain couples TRBV7-2 to TRBJ2-2; maybe TRBD1 (6 bases). The CDR3 is 15 amino acids. Germline V gene sequence: CDR1 SGHTA, CDR2 FQGNSA. The V end was cut by 2 bases, the J end by 5 bases, with 12 bases between. In nucleotides, the CDR3 is TGTGCCAGCAGCTTATCTTATAGGGGGACCGGGGAGCTGTTTTTT. Translation: CASSLSYRGTGELFF.

With regard to this clone: Other DNA sequences in this specimen translate into the identical CDR3. This rearrangement joins TRBV7-3 to TRBJ2-3; D remains ambiguous. V lost 0 bases to trimming and J lost 2 bases, with 9 bases between them. Germline CDR1 and CDR2: SGHTA and FQGTGA. This CDR3 is 15 amino acids long. The CDR3 loop reads CASSLTSATTDTQYF. In DNA, the CDR3 is TGTGCCAGCAGCTTAACGTCGGCCACCACAGATACGCAGTATTTT.

The chain uses TRBV12-5 and TRBJ2-1, with 8 positions matching TRBD1. V shed 6 bases, J shed 10 bases, and the junction held 5 bases outside the gene matches. The CDR3 has 12 residues. CDR1 and CDR2 (germline): LGHNT, FRNRAP. CDR3 in DNA: TGTGCTAGTGGCTCCCCAGGGGGCGAGCAGTTCTTC. It is translated as CASGSPGGEQFF.

The chain recombines TRBV4-3 with TRBJ1-2; D gene unclear. Germline CDR1 is LGHNA and CDR2 is YSLEER. Trimming took off 5 bases at V and 0 bases at J, with 13 bases between the two ends. The CDR3 spans 15 residues. The CDR3 protein is CASSYGTASNYGYTF. The CDR3 nucleotides read TGCGCCAGCAGCTATGGTACAGCCTCTAACTATGGCTACACCTTC.

This rearrangement joins TRBV19 to TRBJ2-2; D might be TRBD1 (6 bases). V lost 8 bases, J lost 2 bases, and 12 bases lay in between. CDR1 is LNHDA, CDR2 SQIVND, per germline (reference sequence). The CDR3 loop spans 14 amino acids. The CDR3 loop is CASCPGTNTGELFF. The CDR3 nucleotides are TGTGCCAGTTGCCCGGGGACAAACACCGGGGAGCTGTTTTTT.

The CDR3 loop reads CASSLLPGEAVMNTGELFF. As DNA, the CDR3 is TGTGCCAGCAGTTTGCTCCCAGGGGAGGCCGTCATGAACACCGGGGAGCTGTTTTTT. This rearrangement joins TRBV27 to TRBJ2-2, with D possibly being TRBD1 or TRBD2 (6 bases each). Germline V gene lookup returns CDR1 MNHEY and CDR2 SMNVEV (reference sequence). Trimming left V 3 bases short and J 1 base short, with 21 bases between. The CDR3 totals 19 residues.

The V call is TRBV7-9, the J call TRBJ2-1, with 10 bases matching TRBD2. Germline trimming cut 4 bases from V and 3 bases from J; bases unmatched to any gene: 12. Germline loops: CDR1 SEHNR, CDR2 FQNEAQ (reference sequence). The CDR3 covers 18 residues. The CDR3 region has the DNA TGTGCCAGCAGCTCTAGCGGGAGCATCGGGTCTCTCTACAATGAGCAGTTCTTC. Encoded protein: CASSSSGSIGSLYNEQFF.

This rearrangement joins TRBV27 to TRBJ2-7, with a possible D match to TRBD2 (7 bases). This CDR3 is 15 amino acids long. Germline lookup yields CDR1 MNHEY and CDR2 SMNVEV (reference sequence). V was pared by 7 bases and J by 1 base, with 17 bases between. The CDR3 DNA sequence: TGTGCCAGCACCCCCGGGGGGCCGTTTTCCTACGAGCAGTACTTC. Protein product: CASTPGGPFSYEQYF.

The chain links TRBV10-3 to TRBJ2-2; TRBD1 or TRBD2 may be the D gene (5 bases each). The CDR3 length is 16 residues. Germline V CDR1 and CDR2: ENHRY, SYGVKD. Trimming left V 5 bases short and J 8 bases short, with 21 bases between. The CDR3 reads CAISPTRGGLLGELFF. The CDR3 nucleotides are TGTGCCATCAGTCCCACTAGGGGCGGCTTACTTGGGGAGCTGTTTTTT.

Of note for this clone: Other DNA sequences within the sample encode an identical CDR3. This rearrangement joins TRBV28 to TRBJ2-7; the D gene is possibly TRBD2 (5 bases). The germline V gene encodes CDR1 MDHEN and CDR2 SYDVKM. This CDR3 is 13 amino acids long. Trimming stripped 2 bases from V and 2 bases from J, with 7 bases between. For the CDR3, the DNA is TGTGCCAGCAGTTTAGGGCGGGCCTACGAGCAGTACTTC. Residues: CASSLGRAYEQYF.

The chain has TRBV28 and TRBJ1-2; a weak D match, TRBD1 (5 bases). Trimming took 8 bases from V and 4 from J, leaving 14 bases between them. The CDR3 runs 13 residues. The germline V gene encodes CDR1 MDHEN and CDR2 SYDVKM. In DNA, the CDR3 is TGTGCCAGCGGCCTGGGGGGTCCCTATGGCTACACCTTC. Protein product: CASGLGGPYGYTF.

J is TRBJ2-3 and V is TRBV14; D unclear. Germline V gene sequence: CDR1 SGHDN, CDR2 FVKESK. V was trimmed by 4 bases and J by 4 bases, leaving 15 bases between them. This CDR3 comprises 15 residues. The DNA of the CDR3 is TGTGCCAGCAGCCCCTTCGGCCCGGTCCCAGATACGCAGTATTTT. The encoded protein is CASSPFGPVPDTQYF.

This rearrangement joins TRBV7-2 to TRBJ2-2, with unresolved D. V was cut by 1 base and J by 1 base, with 16 bases left in between. CDR3 length: 18 amino acids. Germline V lookup: CDR1 SGHTA, CDR2 FQGNSA. The CDR3 bases are TGTGCCAGCAGCTTAGATGGCAGACCACTCCTGAACACCGGGGAGCTGTTTTTT. It translates to CASSLDGRPLLNTGELFF.

The V gene is TRBV7-8, the J gene TRBJ1-1; no definite D call. Germline CDR1 SGHVS, CDR2 FQNEAQ. V was shortened by 5 bases and J by 0 bases, with 22 bases between the two germline ends. The CDR3 runs 18 residues. The CDR3 reads CASSQTFGYGTLNTEAFF. CDR3 sequence (DNA): TGTGCCAGCAGCCAAACGTTCGGGTATGGCACATTGAACACTGAAGCTTTCTTT.

This clone was seen a few times. Other DNA sequences in this specimen translate into the identical CDR3. The chain has TRBV9 and TRBJ1-1; the D gene is possibly TRBD1 (6 bases). CDR3 length: 13 amino acids. Germline CDR1 and CDR2: SGDLS and YYNGEE. The V gene lost 2 bases and the J gene lost 1 base, with 6 bases spanning the gap. CDR3 nucleotides: TGTGCCAGCAGCGTGGGGGCGAACACTGAAGCTTTCTTT. Protein: CASSVGANTEAFF.